These T cell receptor beta chains were read from a single sample in a study of blood T cell repertoires in COVID-19. Measured with immunoSEQ multiplex PCR; TCRdb has only the in-frame clones, and not every one. Here the sample spans 200,000 to 250,000 clones, 90% to 95% being singletons. Sequenced input: peripheral blood. The receptors here all came from a man aged 55-75 years with COVID-19, enrolled during active disease. Both conserved end residues are part of each CDR3. Fields, in order: J gene, clone size, V gene, CDR3 protein. Only some rows state a clone size, as once, few, many or a class for expanded clones.

>TRBJ2-3|-|TRBV11-2
CASSVQRISTDTQYF
>TRBJ2-7|-|TRBV6-5
CASRRNQGAQYF
>TRBJ1-5|-|TRBV19
CASSVDRISNQPQHF
>TRBJ1-1|-|TRBV3-1/TRBV3-2
CASSQPSGGQGAFF
>TRBJ1-1|-|TRBV5-1
CASYGGRSNTEAFF
>TRBJ1-5|-|TRBV6-1
CASSDGEPQHF
>TRBJ1-1|-|TRBV6-5
CASRDRHTEAFF
>TRBJ1-1|-|TRBV10-1
CASSETENTEAFF
>TRBJ2-1|-|TRBV2
CASSSAGGLNEQFF
>TRBJ2-7|-|TRBV28
CASRGTGRGYEQYF
>TRBJ2-7|-|TRBV19
CASSIMRGQYEQYF
>TRBJ1-2|-|TRBV2
CASSETENNYGYTF
>TRBJ2-7|-|TRBV6-5
CASMSFNSYEQYF
>TRBJ2-7|-|TRBV7-2
CASSDFRPWREGLYEQYF
>TRBJ2-2|-|TRBV29-1
CSGGRGGELFF
>TRBJ2-2|-|TRBV9
CASSVALASTGELFF
>TRBJ2-1|-|TRBV7-3
CASSLGQNTYNEQFF
>TRBJ1-2|-|TRBV2
CASSVQVASYGYTF
>TRBJ2-7|-|TRBV2
CASGGQGAYEQYF
>TRBJ1-6|-|TRBV27
CASTNDPKTGSYNSPLHF
>TRBJ2-2|-|TRBV2
CASSEVRQNTGELFF
>TRBJ1-6|-|TRBV6-2/TRBV6-3
CASSDRTGRSPLHF
>TRBJ1-6|-|TRBV27
CASSSERYRGRLYNSPLHF
>TRBJ2-3|-|TRBV4-1
CASRPGLAGGISTDTQYF
>TRBJ2-2|-|TRBV2
CASRTGGPTGELFF
>TRBJ1-2|once|TRBV3-1/TRBV3-2
CASSQKGGGNYGYTF
>TRBJ1-2|-|TRBV19
CASSIGTGGSYGYTF
>TRBJ1-3|once|TRBV9
CASSEEHSGNTIYF
>TRBJ1-2|-|TRBV6-2/TRBV6-3
CASSPWTENYGYTF
>TRBJ1-2|-|TRBV25-1
CASSVRADGYTF
>TRBJ2-1|-|TRBV9
CASSEGLAHEQFF
>TRBJ1-2|-|TRBV2
CASSEWAGAPYGYTF
>TRBJ1-1|-|TRBV7-3
CASSLTAPNTEAFF
>TRBJ1-3|-|TRBV10-1
CASSDGTAFSGNTIYF
>TRBJ1-2|-|TRBV21-1
CASSKGPGQGHYGYTF
>TRBJ1-6|-|TRBV5-8
CASSLGIGRGASPLHF
>TRBJ1-4|-|TRBV5-1
CASTSTGDAEKLFF
>TRBJ1-4|-|TRBV19
CASSTSGGPADEKLFF
>TRBJ1-1|-|TRBV27
CASSLAPARHKPKRAFF
>TRBJ1-5|-|TRBV29-1
CSVESQGNQPQHF
>TRBJ1-2|few|TRBV10-3
CAISESWTGAGYTF
>TRBJ2-7|-|TRBV5-4
CASSLEGVVSGEQYF
>TRBJ1-1|-|TRBV29-1
CSVAIGGAEAFF
>TRBJ2-7|-|TRBV30
CAWSVQGNEQYF
>TRBJ2-1|few|TRBV24-1
CATSDSGTLYNEQFF
>TRBJ1-1|-|TRBV3-1/TRBV3-2
CASSQIQGVSEAFF
>TRBJ2-1|once|TRBV6-5
CASSYKYGGLANEQFF
>TRBJ2-2|-|TRBV9
CASSGQGVNGELFF
>TRBJ2-3|-|TRBV3-1/TRBV3-2
CASSQAETGVTDTQYF
>TRBJ1-1|once|TRBV6-5
CASSSPGTGQFPEAFF
>TRBJ2-4|-|TRBV2
CASSEEAGVAKNIQYF
>TRBJ2-3|-|TRBV25-1
CASSELLALSTDTQYF
>TRBJ1-5|-|TRBV19
CASSQTGGGNQPQHF
>TRBJ2-2|-|TRBV6-6
CASSYSDRAAGELFF
>TRBJ2-7|-|TRBV2
CASSDASGSYEQYF